This entry lists 29 T cell receptor beta chains sequenced from one sample in a study of blood T cell repertoires in COVID-19. Only in-frame clones appear in the TCRdb table, and some are missing; sequencing was by immunoSEQ multiplex PCR. Of roughly 300,000 clones in the sample, 85% were seen once. Material for sequencing was peripheral blood. Source of these receptors: a human donor in a cohort sampled during active COVID-19.

The rearrangement joins TRBV3-1 (or the pseudogene TRBV3-2) to TRBJ1-1; D gene uncertain. The CDR3 is 12 amino acids. Germline V gene sequence: CDR1 LGHDT, CDR2 YNNKEL (reference sequence). Trimming stripped 1 base from V and 5 bases from J, with 5 bases between. The CDR3 nucleotides read TGTGCCAGCAGCCAAGGTCCTACTGAAGCTTTCTTT. Encoded protein: CASSQGPTEAFF.

This clone was seen only a few times. The rearrangement joins TRBV6-5 to TRBJ2-7; D is uncertain. The germline V and J ends were trimmed by 0 bases and 3 bases, with 15 bases remaining between them. Germline V gene lookup returns CDR1 MNHEY and CDR2 SVGAGI. The CDR3 has 16 residues. CDR3 amino acids: CASSYSIPDGVYEQYF. DNA of the CDR3: TGTGCCAGCAGTTACTCCATACCCGATGGAGTCTACGAGCAGTACTTC.

The chain combines TRBV5-1 with TRBJ2-3; perhaps TRBD2 as D (6 bases). This CDR3 spans 16 amino acids. The V end was cut by 4 bases, the J end by 2 bases, with 17 bases between. CDR1 and CDR2 from the germline V gene are SGHRS and YFSETQ. The CDR3 is CASSPRPGRNTDTQYF. In DNA form, the CDR3 reads TGCGCCAGCAGCCCCCGCCCCGGGAGAAACACAGATACGCAGTATTTT.

The CDR3, as DNA: TGCAGCGTTTGGACTAGCGGGAGTCTGTACGAGCAGTACTTC. This sequence encodes CSVWTSGSLYEQYF. The V gene is TRBV29-1, the J gene TRBJ2-7; 13 positions agree with TRBD2. V shed 5 bases and J 4 bases; nucleotides not matched to a gene: 5. The CDR3 contains 14 residues. Germline V lookup: CDR1 SQVTM, CDR2 ANQGSEA.

The V gene is TRBV5-1, the J gene TRBJ2-1; no reliable D call. This CDR3 spans 14 amino acids. Looked up from germline, CDR1 is SGHRS and CDR2 is YFSETQ. Trimming left V 4 bases short and J 8 bases short, with 16 bases between. CDR3 in amino acids: CASSVSTAADEQFF. CDR3 sequence (DNA): TGCGCCAGCAGCGTTAGCACGGCCGCCGATGAGCAGTTCTTC.

This clone was detected only a few times. This chain joins TRBV5-8 and TRBJ2-7, with TRBD1 as a possible D gene (6 bases). V was shortened by 3 bases and J by 0 bases, with 16 bases between the two germline ends. Germline CDR1 is SGHTS and CDR2 is YDEGEE. This CDR3 region has 16 residues. The CDR3 region is CASSSRRTESSYEQYF. The CDR3 region has the DNA TGTGCCAGCAGCTCCCGCCGGACAGAAAGCTCCTACGAGCAGTACTTC.

The rearrangement links TRBV7-2 to TRBJ2-7; D remains unclear. This CDR3 region has 14 residues. Germline V gene sequence: CDR1 SGHTA, CDR2 FQGNSA. Trimming stripped 4 bases from V and 1 base from J, with 11 bases between. The CDR3 DNA reads TGTGCCAGCAGCTCCCCACTCATATCCTACGAGCAGTACTTC. Protein sequence: CASSSPLISYEQYF.

The chain uses TRBV7-8 and TRBJ2-5, with 9 bases lining up with TRBD2. Unmatched junction bases numbered 5, after V lost 3 bases and J lost 0 bases. This CDR3 comprises 16 residues. Germline CDR1 and CDR2: SGHVS and FQNEAQ. CDR3 residues: CASSFSSGTDQETQYF. CDR3 nucleotides: TGTGCCAGCAGCTTTTCTAGCGGGACCGACCAAGAGACCCAGTACTTC.

The chain has TRBV7-9 and TRBJ1-2, with D unclear. V lost 0 bases to trimming and J lost 7 bases, with 6 bases between them. CDR3 length: 12 residues. Germline V gene data show CDR1 as SEHNR and CDR2 as FQNEAQ (reference sequence). CDR3 sequence: CASSLAERGYTF. Here the CDR3 DNA reads TGTGCCAGCAGCTTAGCGGAGCGTGGCTACACCTTC.

The J gene is TRBJ2-7, the V gene TRBV24-1; 8 nucleotides agree with TRBD2. The V gene's germline CDR1 is KGHDR and CDR2 SFDVKD. V shed 10 bases, J shed 7 bases, and the junction held 14 bases outside the gene matches. This CDR3 is built from 14 residues. CDR3 sequence reads: CATAPAGASREQYF. DNA for the CDR3: TGTGCCACGGCACCAGCGGGAGCGTCGCGGGAGCAGTACTTC.

This rearrangement joins TRBV6-5 to TRBJ2-1; 9 positions match TRBD1. Per germline, CDR1 MNHEY and CDR2 SVGAGI. The CDR3 totals 15 residues. The ends lost 5 bases at V and 4 bases at J; junction bases unmatched: 6. In nucleotides, the CDR3 is TGTGCCAGCAGTCCTGACAGGGGGGGGTACAATGAGCAGTTCTTC. Translation gives CASSPDRGGYNEQFF.

Comments on this clone: Within the sample, other DNA sequences also encode this same CDR3. The chain carries TRBV7-9 and TRBJ1-1; no clear D gene. With 2 bases removed from V and 1 base from J, the gap between germline ends came to 5 bases. This CDR3 has 13 amino acids. Germline lookup yields CDR1 SEHNR and CDR2 FQNEAQ (reference sequence). CDR3 sequence: CASSLTTNTEAFF. The CDR3 coding sequence is TGTGCCAGCAGCTTAACAACGAACACTGAAGCTTTCTTT.

The chain has TRBV19 and TRBJ1-5; weak D call: TRBD1 (5 bases). Trimming removed 4 bases at V and 4 bases at J, with 17 bases between. This CDR3 comprises 16 residues. Germline V lookup: CDR1 LNHDA, CDR2 SQIVND (reference sequence). CDR3 sequence (DNA): TGTGCCAGTAGTACCGGGGGAGGTGGAGTAAATCAGCCCCAGCATTTT. Translating it yields CASSTGGGGVNQPQHF.

Concerning this clone: Other DNA sequences within the sample encode an identical CDR3. V is TRBV6-2 or TRBV6-3 and J is TRBJ2-1, with D possibly TRBD2 on 5 matching bases. The ends were cut back, 2 bases at V and 10 bases at J, with 12 bases in the middle. This CDR3 region has 13 residues. Germline V gene lookup returns CDR1 MNHEY and CDR2 SVGEGT. The CDR3 region is CASSYSGPREQFF. CDR3 bases: TGTGCCAGCAGTTACAGCGGACCACGAGAGCAGTTCTTC.

V usage is TRBV9 and J usage is TRBJ2-2; TRBD1 aligns across 9 bases. The CDR3 totals 16 residues. The V gene's germline CDR1 is SGDLS and CDR2 YYNGEE. The V segment lost 1 base and the J segment 6 bases; nucleotides outside the gene matches: 7. CDR3 sequence reads: CASSVLTGGFAGELFF. CDR3 coding DNA: TGTGCCAGCAGCGTATTGACAGGGGGTTTCGCCGGGGAGCTGTTTTTT.

This clone was observed a single time. The J gene is TRBJ2-5, the V gene TRBV24-1, with 10 bases lining up with TRBD2. The V and J ends lost 9 bases and 5 bases, in that order; junction bases with no gene match: 8. Germline assignment: CDR1 KGHDR and CDR2 SFDVKD. This CDR3 region has 14 residues. CDR3 amino acids: CATGTGLATETQYF. The CDR3 DNA follows: TGTGCCACCGGAACGGGACTAGCGACGGAGACCCAGTACTTC.

V usage is TRBV27 and J usage is TRBJ2-7; a weak D match, TRBD2 (6 bases). Germline CDR1 reads MNHEY; CDR2 reads SMNVEV (reference sequence). V was shortened by 2 bases and J by 3 bases, with 11 bases between the two germline ends. CDR3 length: 14 amino acids. For the CDR3, the DNA is TGTGCCAGCAGTTTACGGAGGGAGTACTACGAGCAGTACTTC. Protein sequence: CASSLRREYYEQYF.

This clone was seen more than once but under ten times. The J gene is TRBJ2-2, the V gene TRBV18; D perhaps matches TRBD1 (5 bases). This CDR3 region has 15 residues. Germline assignment: CDR1 KGHSH and CDR2 LQKENI. V was pared by 6 bases and J by 1 base, with 12 bases between. CDR3 nucleotides: TGTGCCAGCTCGAAGACCCAGGGGAACACCGGGGAGCTGTTTTTT. This translates into CASSKTQGNTGELFF.

This clone was recorded a few times. The chain combines TRBV2 with TRBJ2-7, with TRBD2 matching over 12 bases. Losses at the gene ends were 9 bases for V and 6 bases for J; bases not matched to a gene: 6. The CDR3 sequence is 13 residues long. Germline V CDR1 and CDR2: SNHLY, FYNNEI. CDR3 in amino acids: CARTSGRSTEQYF. CDR3 nucleotide sequence: TGTGCCAGAACTAGCGGGAGGTCGACCGAGCAGTACTTC.

The V call is TRBV14, the J call TRBJ1-2, with D uncertain. The ends were cut back, 2 bases at V and 2 bases at J, with 12 bases in the middle. Germline CDR1 is SGHDN and CDR2 is FVKESK. The CDR3 contains 15 residues. The CDR3 region is CASSQQAALNYGYTF. The CDR3 coding sequence is TGTGCCAGCAGCCAACAGGCCGCGCTGAACTATGGCTACACCTTC.

The chain combines TRBV20-1 with TRBJ2-5; the D is unclear. Germline V gene data show CDR1 as DFQATT and CDR2 as SNEGSKA (reference sequence). V was clipped by 6 bases and J by 5 bases, with 10 bases between them. The CDR3 runs 11 residues. CDR3 amino acids: CSAQSFETQYF. The DNA of the CDR3 is TGCAGTGCGCAGTCCTTCGAGACCCAGTACTTC.

V is TRBV9 and J is TRBJ2-1; TRBD2 might be the D (6 bases). The CDR3 extends over 14 amino acids. V was cut by 3 bases and J by 6 bases, with 13 bases left in between. From germline, CDR1 is SGDLS and CDR2 YYNGEE. In nucleotides, the CDR3 is TGTGCCAGCAGCGGGGCCCAGCGGGCCAATGAGCAGTTCTTC. This translates into CASSGAQRANEQFF.

To note about this clone: The sample holds other DNA sequences that translate to the same CDR3. The genes are TRBV7-9 and TRBJ2-1; tentatively, D is TRBD1 (5 bases). Germline assignment: CDR1 SEHNR and CDR2 FQNEAQ (reference sequence). Between the trimmed V and J ends, which lost 1 base and 8 bases, there was a span of 6 bases. This CDR3 is built from 12 residues. CDR3 coding DNA: TGTGCCAGCAGCTTAGGGGGCGATGAGCAGTTCTTC. Its translation is CASSLGGDEQFF.

This clone was counted only a few times. DNA of the CDR3: TGTGCCAGCAGCCAACACGGAACAGGGATTCAGGAAAAACTGTTTTTT. Protein product: CASSQHGTGIQEKLFF. The chain combines TRBV4-2 with TRBJ1-4; D is possibly TRBD1 (6 bases). V lost 2 bases and J 8 bases, leaving 18 bases between the germline ends. The CDR3 extends over 16 amino acids. The germline gives CDR1 LGHNA, CDR2 YNFKEQ.

This clone has a single count. This chain joins TRBV18 and TRBJ2-1; 7 nucleotides line up with TRBD2. This CDR3 is built from 16 residues. In germline, CDR1 is KGHSH, CDR2 LQKENI. V was pared by 3 bases and J by 4 bases, with 9 bases of the junction left unmatched. CDR3 DNA: TGTGCCAGCTCACCTCCTCTAGCGGTCTCTTACAATGAGCAGTTCTTC. As protein: CASSPPLAVSYNEQFF.

The chain uses TRBV7-9 and TRBJ1-3, with 8 bases aligning to TRBD1. The CDR3 extends over 15 amino acids. CDR1 is SEHNR and CDR2 is FQNEAQ in the germline V gene (reference sequence). J gave up 4 bases and V 6 bases, and 8 bases lay outside the gene matches. CDR3 in amino acids: CASRYGQGQGNTIYF. Here the CDR3 DNA reads TGTGCCAGCAGATATGGACAGGGCCAAGGAAACACCATATATTTT. Using reference TRBV7-9 and TRBJ1-3 for the parts outside the CDR3, the full variable domain is DTGVSQNPRHKITKRGQNVTFRCDPISEHNRLYWYRQTLGQGPEFLTYFQNEAQLEKSRLLSDRFSAERPKGSFSTLEIQRTEQGDSAMYLCASRYGQGQGNTIYFGEGSWLTVV.

The rearrangement uses TRBV24-1 and TRBJ2-1; 10 bases agree with TRBD1. Germline CDR1 KGHDR, CDR2 SFDVKD. J gave up 1 base and V 4 bases, and 6 bases lay outside the gene matches. CDR3 length: 17 amino acids. The CDR3 bases are TGTGCCACCAGTGACTTGACAGGGGGCGAATCCTACAATGAGCAGTTCTTC. Protein sequence: CATSDLTGGESYNEQFF.

The rearrangement links TRBV4-3 to TRBJ1-1; 9 nucleotides line up with TRBD1. The germline CDR1 and CDR2 sequences are LGHNA and YSLEER. Trimming took 3 bases from V and 4 from J; bases not matched to a gene: 3. The CDR3 sequence is 14 residues long. The CDR3 coding sequence is TGCGCCAGCAGCCATAAGACAGGGGGCACTGAAGCTTTCTTT. Its translation: CASSHKTGGTEAFF.

The gene calls are TRBV7-9 and TRBJ2-2; 14 bases map to TRBD2. The CDR3 totals 16 residues. Germline V gene lookup returns CDR1 SEHNR and CDR2 FQNEAQ (reference sequence). With V trimmed by 5 bases and J by 5 bases, 4 bases remained unmatched. The CDR3 coding sequence is TGTGCCAGCAGCCGACTAGCGGGAGGGGATACCGGGGAGCTGTTTTTT. Translation gives CASSRLAGGDTGELFF.